A selection of T cell receptor beta chains follows, all from one sample in a study of blood T cell repertoires in COVID-19. TCRdb's copy holds only in-frame clones and misses some; the assay was immunoSEQ multiplex PCR. Of 150,000 or so clones listed, roughly nine tenths were seen once; the top ten hold 10% to 15%. The sequenced sample consisted of peripheral blood. The receptors were sampled from a man between 18 and 29 years old with COVID-19, enrolled during active disease. The CDR3 runs from the conserved cysteine through the conserved F or W. The order of the fields is J gene, D gene, clone size, V gene, CDR3 DNA, CDR3 protein. D genes are given only for firm matches. Clone size is not always given. Where it is, it says once, few, many or a class for expanded clones.

J gene: TRBJ1-2; D gene: NA; clone size: NA; V gene: TRBV6-1; CDR3 DNA: TGTGCCAGCAGTGGATCGAGGGGGATAACTAACTATGGCTACACCTTC; CDR3 protein: CASSGSRGITNYGYTF
J gene: TRBJ2-2; D gene: TRBD2; clone size: NA; V gene: TRBV6-5; CDR3 DNA: TGTGCCAGCAGTTGGCGGGGGGTGACCGGGGAGCTGTTTTTT; CDR3 protein: CASSWRGVTGELFF
J gene: TRBJ2-7; D gene: NA; clone size: NA; V gene: TRBV11-2; CDR3 DNA: TGTGCCAGCAGCTTAGGACAGTCCTACGAGCAGTACTTC; CDR3 protein: CASSLGQSYEQYF
J gene: TRBJ1-2; D gene: NA; clone size: few; V gene: TRBV28; CDR3 DNA: TGTGCCAGCAGTTTCCCAGGGCTGGTCTATGGCTACACCTTC; CDR3 protein: CASSFPGLVYGYTF
J gene: TRBJ2-1; D gene: TRBD2; clone size: NA; V gene: TRBV28; CDR3 DNA: TGTGCCAGCAGAAAGGCCCCCCTAGCGGGAGTGTACAATGAGCAGTTCTTC; CDR3 protein: CASRKAPLAGVYNEQFF
J gene: TRBJ2-3; D gene: TRBD2; clone size: NA; V gene: TRBV11-2; CDR3 DNA: TGTGCCAGCAGCCCCGGAAAACTAGCGGGACCAACAGATACGCAGTATTTT; CDR3 protein: CASSPGKLAGPTDTQYF
J gene: TRBJ2-3; D gene: TRBD2; clone size: NA; V gene: TRBV7-9; CDR3 DNA: TGTGCCAGCAGCTCACCCGTTAATCTAGCGGCCACCCCGGGGGATACGCAGTATTTT; CDR3 protein: CASSSPVNLAATPGDTQYF
J gene: TRBJ1-5; D gene: NA; clone size: NA; V gene: TRBV27; CDR3 DNA: TGTGCCAGCAGTCTTACAGGACCCAATCAGCCCCAGCATTTT; CDR3 protein: CASSLTGPNQPQHF
J gene: TRBJ2-3; D gene: NA; clone size: NA; V gene: TRBV4-2; CDR3 DNA: TGTGCCAGCAGCCAAGTTGCGTCAGGGTGGGATACGCAGTATTTT; CDR3 protein: CASSQVASGWDTQYF
J gene: TRBJ2-1; D gene: TRBD2; clone size: NA; V gene: TRBV4-1; CDR3 DNA: TGCGCCAGCAGCCAAGGGAGGGAGGGAAGGCAGTTCTTC; CDR3 protein: CASSQGREGRQFF
J gene: TRBJ1-2; D gene: TRBD1; clone size: few; V gene: TRBV28; CDR3 DNA: TGTGCCAGCAGTTCTCAGGACAGGGTTGGTGTCGGCTACACCTTC; CDR3 protein: CASSSQDRVGVGYTF
J gene: TRBJ2-7; D gene: NA; clone size: NA; V gene: TRBV20-1; CDR3 DNA: TGCAGTGCTAGTCCCCGGCGGGACGAGCAGTACTTC; CDR3 protein: CSASPRRDEQYF